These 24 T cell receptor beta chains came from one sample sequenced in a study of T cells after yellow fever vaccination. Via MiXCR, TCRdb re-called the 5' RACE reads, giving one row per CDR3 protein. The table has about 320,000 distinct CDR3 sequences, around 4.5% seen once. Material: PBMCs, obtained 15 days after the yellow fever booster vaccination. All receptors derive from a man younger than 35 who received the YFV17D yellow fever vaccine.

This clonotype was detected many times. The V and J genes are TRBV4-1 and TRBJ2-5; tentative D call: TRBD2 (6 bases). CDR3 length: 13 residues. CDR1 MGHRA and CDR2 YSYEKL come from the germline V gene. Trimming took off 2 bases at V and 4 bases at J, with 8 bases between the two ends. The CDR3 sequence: CASSQWRGETQYF. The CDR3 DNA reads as TGCGCCAGCAGCCAATGGAGGGGAGAGACCCAGTACTTC.

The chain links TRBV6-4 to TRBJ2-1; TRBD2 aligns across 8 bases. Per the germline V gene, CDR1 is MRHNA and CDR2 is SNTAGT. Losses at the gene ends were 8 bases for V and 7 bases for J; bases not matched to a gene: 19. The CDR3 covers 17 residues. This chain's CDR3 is CASSHPYVGGAFNEQFF. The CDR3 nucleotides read TGTGCCAGCTCCCACCCCTACGTCGGGGGGGCCTTTAATGAGCAGTTCTTC.

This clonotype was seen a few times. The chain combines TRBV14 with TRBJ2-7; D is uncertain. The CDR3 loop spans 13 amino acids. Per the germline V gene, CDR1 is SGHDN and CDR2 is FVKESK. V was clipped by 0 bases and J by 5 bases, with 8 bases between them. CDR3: CASSQDDMDEQYV. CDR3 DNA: TGTGCCAGCAGCCAAGACGACATGGACGAGCAGTACGTC.

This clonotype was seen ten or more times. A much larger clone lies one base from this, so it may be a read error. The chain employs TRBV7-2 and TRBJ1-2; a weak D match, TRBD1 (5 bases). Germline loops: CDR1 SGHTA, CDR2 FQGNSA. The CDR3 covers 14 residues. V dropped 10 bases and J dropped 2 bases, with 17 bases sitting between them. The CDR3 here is CATNLSGTNYGYTF. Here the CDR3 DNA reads TGTGCCACCAACTTAAGTGGGACCAACTATGGCTACACCTTC.

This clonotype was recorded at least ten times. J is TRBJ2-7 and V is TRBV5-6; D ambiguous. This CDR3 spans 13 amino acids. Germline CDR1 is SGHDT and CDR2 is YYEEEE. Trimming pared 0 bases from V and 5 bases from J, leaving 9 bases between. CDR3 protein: CASSLAASDEQYV. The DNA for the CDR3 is TGTGCCAGCAGCTTGGCGGCGAGCGACGAGCAGTACGTC.

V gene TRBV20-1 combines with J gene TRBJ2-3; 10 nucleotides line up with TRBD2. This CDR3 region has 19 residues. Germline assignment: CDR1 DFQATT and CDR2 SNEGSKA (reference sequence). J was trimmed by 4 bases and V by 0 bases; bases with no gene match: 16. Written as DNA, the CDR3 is TGCAGTGCTAGAGACCACCGCAGGTTAGCGGGGGGTGGATCAGATACGCAGTATTTT. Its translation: CSARDHRRLAGGGSDTQYF.

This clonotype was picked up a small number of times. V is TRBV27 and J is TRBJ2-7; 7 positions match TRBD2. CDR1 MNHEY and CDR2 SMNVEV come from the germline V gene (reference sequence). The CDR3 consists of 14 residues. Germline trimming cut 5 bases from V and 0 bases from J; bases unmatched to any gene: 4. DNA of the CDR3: TGTGCCAGCAGTGAGGAGCGGGGCTCCTACGAGCAGTACTTC. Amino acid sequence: CASSEERGSYEQYF.

In nucleotides, the CDR3 is TGTGCCAGCAGCCCCACCGGGGGGACCTACGAGCAGTACGTC. It yields the protein CASSPTGGTYEQYV. V gene TRBV12-3 or TRBV12-4 combines with J gene TRBJ2-7; 7 nucleotides match TRBD2. The CDR3 covers 14 residues. V lost 6 bases and J lost 2; bases outside the gene matches: 7.

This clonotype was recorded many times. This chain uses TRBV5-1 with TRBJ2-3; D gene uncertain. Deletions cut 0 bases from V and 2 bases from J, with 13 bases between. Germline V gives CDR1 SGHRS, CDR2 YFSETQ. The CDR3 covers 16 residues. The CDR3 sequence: CASSLAVLGTTDTQYF. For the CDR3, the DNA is TGCGCCAGCAGCTTGGCCGTTCTTGGCACCACAGATACGCAGTATTTT. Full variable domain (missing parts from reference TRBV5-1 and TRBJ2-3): KAGVTQTPRYLIKTRGQQVTLSCSPISGHRSVSWYQQTPGQGLQFLFEYFSETQRNKGNFPGRFSGRQFSNSRSEMNVSTLELGDSALYLCASSLAVLGTTDTQYFGPGTRLTVL.

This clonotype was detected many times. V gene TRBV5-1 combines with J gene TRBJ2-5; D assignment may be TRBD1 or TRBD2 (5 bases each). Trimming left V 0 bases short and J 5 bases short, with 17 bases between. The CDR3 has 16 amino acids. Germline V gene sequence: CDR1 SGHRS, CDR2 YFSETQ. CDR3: CASSLADTSSGETQYF. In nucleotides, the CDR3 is TGCGCCAGCAGCTTGGCGGACACCTCCTCGGGGGAGACCCAGTACTTC.

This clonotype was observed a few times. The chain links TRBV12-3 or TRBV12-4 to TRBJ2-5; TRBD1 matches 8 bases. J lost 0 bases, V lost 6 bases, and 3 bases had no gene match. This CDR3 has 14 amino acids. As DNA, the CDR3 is TGTGCCAGCAGGGAACAGGGGGACCAAGAGACCCAGTACTTC. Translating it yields CASREQGDQETQYF.

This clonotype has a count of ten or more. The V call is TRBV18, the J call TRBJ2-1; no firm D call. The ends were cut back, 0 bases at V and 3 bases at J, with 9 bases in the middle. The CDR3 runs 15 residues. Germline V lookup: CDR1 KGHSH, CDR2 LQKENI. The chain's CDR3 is CASSPPDKDYNEQFF. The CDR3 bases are TGTGCCAGCTCACCACCAGACAAGGACTACAATGAGCAGTTCTTC.

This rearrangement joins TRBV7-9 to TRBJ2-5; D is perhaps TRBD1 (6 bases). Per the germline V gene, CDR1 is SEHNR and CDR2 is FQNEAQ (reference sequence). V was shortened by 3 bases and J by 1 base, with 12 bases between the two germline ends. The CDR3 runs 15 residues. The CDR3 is CASSFRGSGQETQYF. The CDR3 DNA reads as TGTGCCAGCAGCTTCAGGGGCTCTGGCCAAGAGACCCAGTACTTC.

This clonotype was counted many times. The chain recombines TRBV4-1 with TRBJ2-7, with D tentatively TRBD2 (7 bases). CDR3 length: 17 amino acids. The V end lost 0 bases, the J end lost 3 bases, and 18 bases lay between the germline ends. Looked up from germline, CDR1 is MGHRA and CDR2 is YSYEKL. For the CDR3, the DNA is TGCGCCAGCAGCCAAGAGTATGGAGGGGGGGCCTACTACGAGCAGTACTTC. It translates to CASSQEYGGGAYYEQYF.

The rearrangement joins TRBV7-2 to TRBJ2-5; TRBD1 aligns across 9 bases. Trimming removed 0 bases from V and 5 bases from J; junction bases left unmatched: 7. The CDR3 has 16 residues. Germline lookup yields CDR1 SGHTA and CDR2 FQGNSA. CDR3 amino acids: CASSLAGQGGWETQYF. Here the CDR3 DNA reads TGTGCCAGCAGCTTAGCGGGACAGGGTGGATGGGAGACCCAGTACTTC.

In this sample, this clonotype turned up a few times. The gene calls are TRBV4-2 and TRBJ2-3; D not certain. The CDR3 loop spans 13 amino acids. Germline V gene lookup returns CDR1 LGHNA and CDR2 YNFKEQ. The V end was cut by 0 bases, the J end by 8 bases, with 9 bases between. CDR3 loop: CASSQDLSATQYF. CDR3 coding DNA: TGTGCCAGCAGCCAAGATTTATCTGCTACGCAGTATTTT.

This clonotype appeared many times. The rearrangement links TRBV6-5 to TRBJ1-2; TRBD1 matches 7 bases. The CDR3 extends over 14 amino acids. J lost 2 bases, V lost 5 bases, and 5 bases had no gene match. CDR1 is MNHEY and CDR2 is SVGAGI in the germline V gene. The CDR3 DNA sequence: TGTGCCAGCAGTCCCTACAGGGGCAACTATGGCTACACCTTC. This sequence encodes CASSPYRGNYGYTF.

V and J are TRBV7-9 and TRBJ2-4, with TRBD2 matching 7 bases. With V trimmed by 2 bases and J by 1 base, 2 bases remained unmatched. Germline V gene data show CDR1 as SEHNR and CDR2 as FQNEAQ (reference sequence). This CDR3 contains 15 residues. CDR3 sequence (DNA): TGTGCCAGCAGCTTACGGGGGGAGGCCAAAAACATTCAGTACTTC. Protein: CASSLRGEAKNIQYF.

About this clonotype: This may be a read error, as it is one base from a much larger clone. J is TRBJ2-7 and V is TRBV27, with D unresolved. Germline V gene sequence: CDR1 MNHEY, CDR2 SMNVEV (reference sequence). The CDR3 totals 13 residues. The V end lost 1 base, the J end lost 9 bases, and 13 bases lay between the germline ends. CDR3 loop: CASSLLRRPAQYF. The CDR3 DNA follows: TGTGCCAGCAGTTTATTACGGCGTCCCGCGCAGTACTTC.

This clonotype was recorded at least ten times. The CDR3 region has the DNA TGTGCCAGCAGTCCCCGGTCCGTTTGGGATAGCAATGAGCAGTTCTTC. This translates into CASSPRSVWDSNEQFF. The gene calls are TRBV6-5 and TRBJ2-1; D is ambiguous. V lost 5 bases to trimming and J lost 6 bases, with 20 bases between them. The CDR3 is 16 amino acids. CDR1 and CDR2 from the germline V gene are MNHEY and SVGAGI.

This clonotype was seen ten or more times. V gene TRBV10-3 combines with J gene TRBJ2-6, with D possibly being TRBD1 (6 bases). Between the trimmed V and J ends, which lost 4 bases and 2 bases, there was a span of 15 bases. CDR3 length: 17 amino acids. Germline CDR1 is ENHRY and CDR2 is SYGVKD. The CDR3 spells CAISALGGMTGANVLTF. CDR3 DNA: TGTGCCATCAGTGCTCTTGGGGGCATGACTGGGGCCAACGTCCTGACTTTC.

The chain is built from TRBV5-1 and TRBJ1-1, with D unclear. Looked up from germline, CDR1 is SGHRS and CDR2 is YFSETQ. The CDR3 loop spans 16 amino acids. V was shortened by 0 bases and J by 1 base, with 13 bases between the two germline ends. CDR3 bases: TGCGCCAGCAGCTTGGGGAATAAGTTTTGGAACACTGAAGCTTTCTTT. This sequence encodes CASSLGNKFWNTEAFF.

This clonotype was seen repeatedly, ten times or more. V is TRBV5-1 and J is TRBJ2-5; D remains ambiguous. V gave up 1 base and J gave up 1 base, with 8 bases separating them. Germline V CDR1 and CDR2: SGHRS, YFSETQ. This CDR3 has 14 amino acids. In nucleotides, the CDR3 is TGCGCCAGCAGCTTGCAGGCCCTCCAAGAGACCCAGTACTTC. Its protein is CASSLQALQETQYF.

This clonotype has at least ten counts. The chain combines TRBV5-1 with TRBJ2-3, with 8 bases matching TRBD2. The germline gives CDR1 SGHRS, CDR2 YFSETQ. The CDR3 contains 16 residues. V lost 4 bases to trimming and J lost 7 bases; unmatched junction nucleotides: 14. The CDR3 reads CASSAPGTREAYTQYF. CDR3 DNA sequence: TGCGCCAGCAGCGCCCCCGGGACTAGGGAAGCATATACGCAGTATTTT.